This TCR beta chain was recovered during a study of blood T cell repertoires in COVID-19. This clone was found many times. With 0 bases clipped from V and 6 bases from J, the junction kept 11 bases outside the gene matches. CDR3 length: 16 residues. Germline CDR1 LGHNA, CDR2 YNFKEQ. Profiling relied on immunoSEQ multiplex PCR, and the TCRdb table lists in-frame clones only, not all of them. The sample lists some 150,000 clones; approximately 86% were seen once. The chain uses TRBV4-2 and TRBJ2-7; TRBD1 agrees at 7 bases. The clonotype was recovered from a man in his sixties who had recovered from COVID-19. The sample comprised peripheral blood. The CDR3 DNA is TGTGCCAGCAGCCAAGATCGGGACAGTAGCTTCTCCGAGCAGTACTTC. Protein sequence: CASSQDRDSSFSEQYF.